The entry below describes one T cell receptor (beta chain). These data originate in a study of graft-versus-host responses after intestinal transplantation. Study-wide background: Once they had received anti-thymocyte globulin induction, all recipients took tacrolimus and steroids for about 3 years.

The repertoire was sequenced with immunoSEQ multiplex PCR; TCRdb's copy has only in-frame clones and lacks some. The table shows some 70,000 clones, with over 85% occurring only once. Marrow drawn post-transplant originated at the posterior iliac crest or another site. Germline V gene data show CDR1 as SGDLS and CDR2 as YYNGEE. The CDR3 is 15 amino acids. The V end lost 0 bases, the J end lost 3 bases, and 9 bases lay between the germline ends. The source is a human patient who received an intestinal transplant, so some T cells may come from the graft donor. The input for sequencing was bone marrow, taken 700 to 850 days after intestinal transplantation. The chain uses TRBV9 and TRBJ1-4; a weak D match, TRBD1 (5 bases). CDR3: CASSVGGRSNEKLFF. In nucleotides, the CDR3 is TGTGCCAGCAGCGTAGGGGGCAGGTCTAATGAAAAACTGTTTTTT.